This T cell receptor beta chain was recorded in a study of T cells after posttransplantation cyclophosphamide. Study-level results: Donor CD8+ memory clones often dominated recipient blood repertoires at later times. TRB overlap between skin or GI tissue T cells and blood was limited. Recipient CMV seropositivity and CMV reactivation strongly tracked TRB clonality.

Turning to this clone: Its specificity is not known.

Controls had myeloablative marrow grafts with methotrexate and calcineurin inhibitor, sampled at 1 year. Germline loops: CDR1 SGHDN, CDR2 FVKESK. This CDR3 comprises 14 residues. Trimming stripped 3 bases from V and 9 bases from J, with 12 bases between. Only in-frame clones appear in the TCRdb table, and some are missing; sequencing was by immunoSEQ multiplex PCR. The table has roughly 11,000 clones, about 86% seen once. Specimen: PBMCs, collected 367 days after allogeneic stem cell transplant with calcineurin inhibitor and methotrexate. This clonotype originated in a young adult male patient who received an allogeneic stem cell transplant from an unrelated donor, was CMV-positive, and had acute GVHD only. A subset of T cells may come from the graft donor. The rearrangement links TRBV14 to TRBJ1-6, with a possible D match to TRBD1 (6 bases). The CDR3 DNA reads TGTGCCAGCAGCCACCAGGGGAAAAGTTCACCCCTCCACTTT. This codes for CASSHQGKSSPLHF.